The present TCR beta chain was sequenced within a study of human T cells and chemical hapten exposure. Study details: The variation in per-sample TCR yields arose mainly from small differences in pooled library volumes. Findings and limits, study-wide: DPC sensitization did not alter TCRs above 1 in 1000 frequency.

This clonotype was detected ten times or more. The antigen is undetermined. During construction of the library, unique molecular identifiers were attached to individual cDNA molecules for quantitative, reproducible TCR counting. From the 5' RACE reads, TCRdb called clonotypes with MiXCR, one entry per CDR3 protein. The table shows 130,000 or so distinct CDR3 sequences, with roughly 4.1% occurring only once. Total RNA was isolated from unfractionated whole blood. CDR1 is SGHTA, CDR2 FQGTGA, per germline. The CDR3 length is 15 residues. V lost 5 bases and J lost 1; bases outside the gene matches: 1. V gene TRBV7-3 combines with J gene TRBJ2-2; 10 positions agree with TRBD2. This TCR was sampled from a female donor in good health. This CDR3 is CASSRLAGNTGELFF. CDR3 nucleotide sequence: TGTGCCAGCAGCCGACTAGCGGGGAACACCGGGGAGCTGTTTTTT.